Described below is a single T cell receptor beta chain sequence and its context. Antigen: not known. This specimen belongs to a study of CD8+ T cells in alopecia areata. Overall study context: Among treated patients, oral tofacitinib was administered at 5 to 10 mg twice daily. General observations from the study: Mouse data revealed clearer TCR sharing than patient data did, a gap possibly tied to HLA. Scalp samples also yield sequences from resident alphabeta T cells of normal skin.

The CDR3 is made up of 14 amino acids. The V gene's germline CDR1 is PRHDT and CDR2 FYEKMQ (reference sequence). After removal of 6 bases from V and 4 bases from J, the junction contained 9 bases not matched to a gene. Extraction and reverse transcription of RNA yielded cDNA as the sequencing template. The table came from immunoSEQ multiplex PCR; TCRdb's copy has only in-frame clones and leaves some out. The sample lists some 200,000 clones, about three fifths seen once, with around 12% in the top ten. As for treatment: oral pan-JAK inhibitor, 5-10 mg twice daily. This receptor was identified in a human donor with alopecia areata. The chain joins TRBV13 to TRBJ2-7; TRBD1 agrees at 7 bases. This specimen consisted of CD8+ T cells sorted from blood, obtained at week 24, from a patient treated with tofacitinib. CDR3 coding DNA: TGTGCCAGCAGACGAACCGGGACAGAATACGAGCAGTACTTC. Its translation is CASRRTGTEYEQYF.